This TCR beta chain emerged from a study of brain metastases from non-small cell lung cancer (dated 2019 in TCRdb). Notes on the research overall: The immune microenvironment of paired resected primary tumors and brain metastases from non-small-cell lung cancer patients was profiled. Points the paper makes about the study in general: T-cell infiltration was lower in brain metastases than in primary tumors (P < 0.001). Paired brain metastases and primary tumors largely shared TCR repertoires, although T-cell densities in the metastases were sparse. Compared with the matched primary tumors, T-cell clones appeared to be expanded in 55% to 65% of brain metastases.

A remark on this clone: Its antigen has not been determined. Qualities for individual bases were not recorded, and no much larger clone is one base off.

The cohort was made up of around 37 patients with surgically resected non-small-cell lung cancer, each of whom had both a primary tumor specimen and a brain metastasis specimen. The tumor specimens used were formalin-fixed, paraffin-embedded tissues taken from archives. Library construction relied on the immunoSEQ multiplex PCR assay. Alongside a 770-gene immune expression panel, the team sequenced the T-cell receptor beta chain repertoire. The clones in this table, taken by TCRdb from immuneACCESS, are in-frame only. Not every clone is retained; where verified, under half of the shortfall comes from an unresolved V gene, and the cause of the rest is unknown. This sample lists more than 7,500 clones; about 82% were detected once. The biggest ten clones account for 4.1% of the sample. CDR1 SEHNR and CDR2 FQNEAQ were looked up in the germline V gene (reference sequence). Trimming takes 5 bases off V and 0 bases off J; junction bases not matched to a gene: 8. The CDR3 sequence holds 17 residues, the cysteine and phenylalanine included. Only the CDR3 DNA is retained, 51 bases long and in frame from the first base.

This clonotype originated in a donor aged 40 or older with non-small cell lung cancer. Here the chain combines TRBV7-9 and TRBJ1-4; 8 bases in between match TRBD1. The sequenced sample consisted of primary lung tumor tissue. In light of the paper, this sample's cell subset or site label describes: primary lung tumor paired with brain metastasis. The bases read TGTGCCAGCAGCCCACGGCAGGGGGCAGCAACTAATGAAAAACTGTTTTTT. Its protein reads: CASSPRQGAATNEKLFF.